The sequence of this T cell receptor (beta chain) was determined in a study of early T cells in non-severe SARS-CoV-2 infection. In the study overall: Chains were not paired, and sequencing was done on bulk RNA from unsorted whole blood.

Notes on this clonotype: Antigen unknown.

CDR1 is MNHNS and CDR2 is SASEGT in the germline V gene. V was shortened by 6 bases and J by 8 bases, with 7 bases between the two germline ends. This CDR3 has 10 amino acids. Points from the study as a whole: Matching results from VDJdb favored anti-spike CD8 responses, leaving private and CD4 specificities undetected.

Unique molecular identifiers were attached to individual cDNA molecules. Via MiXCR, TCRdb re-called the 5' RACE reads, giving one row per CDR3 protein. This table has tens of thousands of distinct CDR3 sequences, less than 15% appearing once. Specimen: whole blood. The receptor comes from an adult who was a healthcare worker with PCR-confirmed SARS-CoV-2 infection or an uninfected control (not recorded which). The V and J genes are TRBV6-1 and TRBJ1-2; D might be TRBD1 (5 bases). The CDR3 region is CASSSGGYTF. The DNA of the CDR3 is TGTGCCAGCAGCTCAGGGGGCTACACCTTC.